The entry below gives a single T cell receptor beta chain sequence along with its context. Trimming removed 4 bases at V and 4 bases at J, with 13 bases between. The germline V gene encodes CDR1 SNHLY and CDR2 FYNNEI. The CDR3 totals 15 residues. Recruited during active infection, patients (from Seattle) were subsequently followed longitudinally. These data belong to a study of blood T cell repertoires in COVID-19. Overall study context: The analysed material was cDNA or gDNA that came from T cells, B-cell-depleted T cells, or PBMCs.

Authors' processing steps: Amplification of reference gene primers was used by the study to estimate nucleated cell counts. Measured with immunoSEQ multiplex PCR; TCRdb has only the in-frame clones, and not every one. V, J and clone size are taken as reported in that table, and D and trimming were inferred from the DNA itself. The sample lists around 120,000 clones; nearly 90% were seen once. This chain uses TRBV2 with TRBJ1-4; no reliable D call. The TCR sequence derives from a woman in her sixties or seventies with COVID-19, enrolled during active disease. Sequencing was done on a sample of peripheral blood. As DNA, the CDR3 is TGTGCCAGCAGTGCCCGGAGGTCCCTTAATGAAAAACTGTTTTTT. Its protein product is CASSARRSLNEKLFF.